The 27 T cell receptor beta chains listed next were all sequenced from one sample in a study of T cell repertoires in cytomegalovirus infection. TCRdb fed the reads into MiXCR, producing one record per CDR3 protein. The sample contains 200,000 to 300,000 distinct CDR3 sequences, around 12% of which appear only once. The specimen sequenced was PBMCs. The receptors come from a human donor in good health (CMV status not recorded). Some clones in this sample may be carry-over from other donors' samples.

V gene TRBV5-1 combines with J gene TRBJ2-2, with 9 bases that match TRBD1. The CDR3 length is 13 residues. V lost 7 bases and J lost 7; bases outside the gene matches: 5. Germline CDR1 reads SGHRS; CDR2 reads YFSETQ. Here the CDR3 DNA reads TGCGCCAGCCCGGGACAGGGCTACGGGGAGCTGTTTTTT. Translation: CASPGQGYGELFF.

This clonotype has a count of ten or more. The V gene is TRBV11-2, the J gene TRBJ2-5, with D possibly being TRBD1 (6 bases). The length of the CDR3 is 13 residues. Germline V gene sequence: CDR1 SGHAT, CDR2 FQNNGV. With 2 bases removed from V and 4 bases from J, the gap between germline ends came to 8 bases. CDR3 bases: TGTGCCAGCAGCTTAACAGGGACAGAGACCCAGTACTTC. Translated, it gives CASSLTGTETQYF.

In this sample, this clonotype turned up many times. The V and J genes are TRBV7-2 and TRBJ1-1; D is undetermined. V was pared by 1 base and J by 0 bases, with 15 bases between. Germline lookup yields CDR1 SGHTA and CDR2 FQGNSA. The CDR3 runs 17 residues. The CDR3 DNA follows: TGTGCCAGCAGCTTAGTGGCCAGAGGGAGGGTGAACACTGAAGCTTTCTTT. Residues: CASSLVARGRVNTEAFF.

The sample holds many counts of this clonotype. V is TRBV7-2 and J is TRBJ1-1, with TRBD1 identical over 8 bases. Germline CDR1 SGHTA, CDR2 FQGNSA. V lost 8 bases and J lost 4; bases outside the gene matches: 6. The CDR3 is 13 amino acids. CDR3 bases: TGTGCCAGCGCCGGACAGGGACGCACTGAAGCTTTCTTT. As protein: CASAGQGRTEAFF. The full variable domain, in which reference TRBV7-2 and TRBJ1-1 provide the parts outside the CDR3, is GAGVSQSPSNKVTEKGKDVELRCDPISGHTALYWYRQSLGQGLEFLIYFQGNSAPDKSGLPSDRFSAERTGGSVSTLTIQRTQQEDSAVYLCASAGQGRTEAFFGQGTRLTVV.

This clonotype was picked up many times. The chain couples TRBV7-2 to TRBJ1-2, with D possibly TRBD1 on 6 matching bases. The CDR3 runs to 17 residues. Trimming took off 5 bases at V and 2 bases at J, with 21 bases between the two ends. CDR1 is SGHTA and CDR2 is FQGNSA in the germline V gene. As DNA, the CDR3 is TGTGCCAGCAGCCTGGGGGCTGGGCAAACGACAAACTATGGCTACACCTTC. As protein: CASSLGAGQTTNYGYTF.

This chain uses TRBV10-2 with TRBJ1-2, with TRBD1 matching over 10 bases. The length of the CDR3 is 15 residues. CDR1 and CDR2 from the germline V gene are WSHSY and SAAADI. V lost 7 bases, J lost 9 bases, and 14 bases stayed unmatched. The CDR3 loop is CASTDPTGGGYRYTF. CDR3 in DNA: TGCGCCAGCACCGACCCGACAGGGGGCGGGTATCGCTACACCTTC.

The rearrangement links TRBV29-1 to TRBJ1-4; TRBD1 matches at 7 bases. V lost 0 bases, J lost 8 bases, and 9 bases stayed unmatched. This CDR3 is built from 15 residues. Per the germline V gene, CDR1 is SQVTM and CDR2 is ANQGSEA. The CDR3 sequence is CSVEDQKGGLEKLFF. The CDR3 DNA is TGCAGCGTTGAAGATCAAAAAGGGGGCTTAGAAAAACTGTTTTTT.

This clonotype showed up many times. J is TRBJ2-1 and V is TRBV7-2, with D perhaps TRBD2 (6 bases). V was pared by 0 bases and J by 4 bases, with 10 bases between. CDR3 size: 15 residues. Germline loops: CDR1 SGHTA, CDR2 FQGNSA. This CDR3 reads CASSLAAGRYNEQFF. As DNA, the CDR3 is TGTGCCAGCAGCTTAGCGGCGGGGAGGTACAATGAGCAGTTCTTC.

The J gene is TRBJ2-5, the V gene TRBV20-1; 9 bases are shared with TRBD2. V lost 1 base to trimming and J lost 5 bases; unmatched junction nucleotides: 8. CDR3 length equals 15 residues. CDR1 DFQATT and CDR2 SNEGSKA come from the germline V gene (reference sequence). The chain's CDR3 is CSARASGGWGETQYF. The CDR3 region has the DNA TGCAGTGCTAGAGCAAGCGGGGGGTGGGGGGAGACCCAGTACTTC.

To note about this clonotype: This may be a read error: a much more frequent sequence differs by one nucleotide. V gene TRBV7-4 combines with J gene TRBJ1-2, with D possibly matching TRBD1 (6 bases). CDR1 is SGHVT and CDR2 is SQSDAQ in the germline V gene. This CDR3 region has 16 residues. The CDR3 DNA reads TGTGCCAGCAGCTTAGCCGGGACATCAACTAACTATAGCTACACCTTC. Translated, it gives CASSLAGTSTNYSYTF. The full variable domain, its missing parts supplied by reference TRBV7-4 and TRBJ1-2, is GAGVSQSPRYKVAKRGRDVALRCDSISGHVTLYWYRQTLGQGSEVLTYSQSDAQRDKSGRPSGRFSAERPERSVSTLKIQRTEQGDSAVYLCASSLAGTSTNYSYTFGSGTRLTVV.

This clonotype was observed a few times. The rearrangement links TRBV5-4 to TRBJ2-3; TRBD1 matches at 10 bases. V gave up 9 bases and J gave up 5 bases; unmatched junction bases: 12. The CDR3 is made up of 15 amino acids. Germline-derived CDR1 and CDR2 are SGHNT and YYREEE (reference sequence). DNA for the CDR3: TGTGCCATCCGAAACCAGGGACAGGGGAAAGATACGCAGTATTTT. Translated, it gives CAIRNQGQGKDTQYF.

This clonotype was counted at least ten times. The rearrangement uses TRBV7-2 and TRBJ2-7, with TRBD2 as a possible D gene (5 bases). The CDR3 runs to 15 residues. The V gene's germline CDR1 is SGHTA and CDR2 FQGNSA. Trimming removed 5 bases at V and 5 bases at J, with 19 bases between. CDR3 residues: CASSPDGSRGNEQYF. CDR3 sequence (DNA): TGTGCCAGCAGCCCCGATGGCTCCCGAGGGAACGAGCAGTACTTC.

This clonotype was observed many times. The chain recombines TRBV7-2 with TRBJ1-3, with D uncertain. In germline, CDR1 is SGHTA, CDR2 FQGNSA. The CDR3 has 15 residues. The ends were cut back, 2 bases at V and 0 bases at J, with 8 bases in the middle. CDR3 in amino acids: CASSLHSGSGNTIYF. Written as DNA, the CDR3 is TGTGCCAGCAGCTTACACAGCGGCTCTGGAAACACCATATATTTT.

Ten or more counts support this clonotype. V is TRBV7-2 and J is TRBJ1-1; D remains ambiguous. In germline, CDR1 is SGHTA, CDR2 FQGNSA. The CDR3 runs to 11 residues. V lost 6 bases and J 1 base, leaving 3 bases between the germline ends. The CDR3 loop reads CASRENTEAFF. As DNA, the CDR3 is TGTGCCAGCAGAGAGAACACTGAAGCTTTCTTT.

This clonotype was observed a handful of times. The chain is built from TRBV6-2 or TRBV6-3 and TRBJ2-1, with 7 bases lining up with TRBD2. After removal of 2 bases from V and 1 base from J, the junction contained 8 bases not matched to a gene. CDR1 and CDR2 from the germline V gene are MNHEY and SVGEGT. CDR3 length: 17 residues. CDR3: CASSYRGASGSYNEQFF. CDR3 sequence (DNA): TGTGCCAGCAGTTACCGCGGGGCTAGCGGTTCCTACAATGAGCAGTTCTTC.

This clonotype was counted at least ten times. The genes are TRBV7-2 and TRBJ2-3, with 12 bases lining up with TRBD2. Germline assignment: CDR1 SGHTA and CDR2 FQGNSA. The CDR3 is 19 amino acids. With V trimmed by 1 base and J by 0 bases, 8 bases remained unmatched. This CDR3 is CASSLVTSGGFISTDTQYF. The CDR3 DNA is TGTGCCAGCAGCTTAGTAACTAGCGGGGGGTTTATTAGCACAGATACGCAGTATTTT.

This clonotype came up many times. The CDR3 protein is CASSFRPNKNIQYF. The CDR3 DNA reads as TGTGCCAGCAGTTTCAGACCAAACAAAAACATTCAGTACTTC. The V and J genes are TRBV27 and TRBJ2-4; D unclear. CDR1 MNHEY and CDR2 SMNVEV come from the germline V gene (reference sequence). V was shortened by 3 bases and J by 3 bases, with 9 bases between the two germline ends. CDR3 length equals 14 residues.

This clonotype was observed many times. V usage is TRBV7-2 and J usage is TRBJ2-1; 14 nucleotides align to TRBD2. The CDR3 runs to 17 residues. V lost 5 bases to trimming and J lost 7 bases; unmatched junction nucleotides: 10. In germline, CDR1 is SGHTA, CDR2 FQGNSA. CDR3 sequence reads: CASSIAGTSGGMNEQFF. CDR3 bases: TGTGCCAGCAGCATCGCCGGGACTAGCGGGGGAATGAATGAGCAGTTCTTC.

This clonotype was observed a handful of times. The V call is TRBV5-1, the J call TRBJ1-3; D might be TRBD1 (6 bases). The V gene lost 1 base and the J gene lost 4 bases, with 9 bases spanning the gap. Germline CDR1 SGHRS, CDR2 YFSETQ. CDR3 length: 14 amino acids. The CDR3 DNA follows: TGCGCCAGCAGCTTGACAGGGTACGGAAACACCATATATTTT. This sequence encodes CASSLTGYGNTIYF. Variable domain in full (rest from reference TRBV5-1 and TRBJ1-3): KAGVTQTPRYLIKTRGQQVTLSCSPISGHRSVSWYQQTPGQGLQFLFEYFSETQRNKGNFPGRFSGRQFSNSRSEMNVSTLELGDSALYLCASSLTGYGNTIYFGEGSWLTVV.

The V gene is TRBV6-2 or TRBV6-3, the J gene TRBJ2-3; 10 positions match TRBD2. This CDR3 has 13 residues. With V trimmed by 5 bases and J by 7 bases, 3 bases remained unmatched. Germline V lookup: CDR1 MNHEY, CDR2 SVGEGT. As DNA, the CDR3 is TGTGCCAGCAGTCAGACTAGCGGGTATACGCAGTATTTT. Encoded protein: CASSQTSGYTQYF.

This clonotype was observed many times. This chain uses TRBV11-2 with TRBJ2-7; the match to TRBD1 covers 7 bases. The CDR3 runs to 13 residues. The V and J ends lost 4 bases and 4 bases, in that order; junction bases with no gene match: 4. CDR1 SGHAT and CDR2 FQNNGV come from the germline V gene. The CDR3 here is CASSWGQFYEQYF. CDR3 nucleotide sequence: TGTGCCAGCAGCTGGGGACAGTTTTACGAGCAGTACTTC.

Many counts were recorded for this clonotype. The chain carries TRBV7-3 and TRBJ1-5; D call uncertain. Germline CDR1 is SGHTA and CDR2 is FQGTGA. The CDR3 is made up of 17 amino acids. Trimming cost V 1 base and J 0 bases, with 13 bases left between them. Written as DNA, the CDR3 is TGTGCCAGCAGCTTAAACCAACGGAGATATAGCAATCAGCCCCAGCATTTT. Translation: CASSLNQRRYSNQPQHF.

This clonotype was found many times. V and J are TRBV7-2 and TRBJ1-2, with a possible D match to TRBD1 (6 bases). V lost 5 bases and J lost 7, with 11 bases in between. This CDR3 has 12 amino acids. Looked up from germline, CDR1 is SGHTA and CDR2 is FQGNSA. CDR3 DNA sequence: TGTGCCAGCAGCCTAACAGGGTTTGGCTACACCTTC. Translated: CASSLTGFGYTF. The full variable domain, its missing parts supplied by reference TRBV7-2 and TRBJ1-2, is GAGVSQSPSNKVTEKGKDVELRCDPISGHTALYWYRQSLGQGLEFLIYFQGNSAPDKSGLPSDRFSAERTGGSVSTLTIQRTQQEDSAVYLCASSLTGFGYTFGSGTRLTVV.

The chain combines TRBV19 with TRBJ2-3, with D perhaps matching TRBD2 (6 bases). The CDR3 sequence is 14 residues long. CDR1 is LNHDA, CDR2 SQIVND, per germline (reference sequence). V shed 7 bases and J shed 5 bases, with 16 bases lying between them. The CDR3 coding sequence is TGTGCCAGTAAGGCGGGCCGCGGGATAGATACGCAGTATTTT. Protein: CASKAGRGIDTQYF.

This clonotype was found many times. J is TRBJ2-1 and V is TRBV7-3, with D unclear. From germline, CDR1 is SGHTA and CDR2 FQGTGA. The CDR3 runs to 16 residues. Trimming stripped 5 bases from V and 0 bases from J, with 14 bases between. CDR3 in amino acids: CASSHPMGISYNEQFF. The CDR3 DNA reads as TGTGCCAGCAGCCATCCCATGGGGATCTCCTACAATGAGCAGTTCTTC.

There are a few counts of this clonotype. As DNA, the CDR3 is TGTGCCTGGAGCCACAGGAGGGGGACTGAAGCTTTCTTT. Protein sequence: CAWSHRRGTEAFF. This chain uses TRBV30 with TRBJ1-1, with D possibly being TRBD1 (6 bases). V was clipped by 3 bases and J by 5 bases, with 13 bases between them. This CDR3 has 13 amino acids. Looked up from germline, CDR1 is GTSNPN and CDR2 is SVGIG (reference sequence).

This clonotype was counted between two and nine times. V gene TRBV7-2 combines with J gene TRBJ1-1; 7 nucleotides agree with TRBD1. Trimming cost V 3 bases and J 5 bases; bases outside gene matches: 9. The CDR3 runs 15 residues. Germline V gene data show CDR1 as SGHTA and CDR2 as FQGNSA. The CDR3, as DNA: TGTGCCAGCAGCTTCCCGACAGGGCGGTCGACTGAAGCTTTCTTT. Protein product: CASSFPTGRSTEAFF.